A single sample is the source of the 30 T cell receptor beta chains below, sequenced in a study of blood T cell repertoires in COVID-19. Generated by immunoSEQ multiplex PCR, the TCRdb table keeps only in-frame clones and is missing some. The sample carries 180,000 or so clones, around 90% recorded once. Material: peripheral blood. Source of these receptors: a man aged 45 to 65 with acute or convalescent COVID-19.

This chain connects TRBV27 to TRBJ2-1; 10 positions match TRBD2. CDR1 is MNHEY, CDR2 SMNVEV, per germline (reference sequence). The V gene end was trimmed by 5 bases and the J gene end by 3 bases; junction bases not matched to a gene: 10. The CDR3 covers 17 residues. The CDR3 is CASSTLQSGRDYNEQFF. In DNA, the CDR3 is TGTGCCAGCAGTACCTTGCAGAGCGGGAGGGACTACAATGAGCAGTTCTTC.

Here the CDR3 reads CASIPDRGYSNQPQHF. The CDR3 DNA reads TGTGCCAGTATTCCCGACAGGGGATATAGCAATCAGCCCCAGCATTTT. This chain links TRBV19 with TRBJ1-5, with 8 bases lining up with TRBD1. The CDR3 is made up of 16 amino acids. Germline CDR1 is LNHDA and CDR2 is SQIVND (reference sequence). The V gene end was trimmed by 7 bases and the J gene end by 0 bases; junction bases not matched to a gene: 8. Full variable domain (remainder filled in from reference TRBV19 and TRBJ1-5): DGGITQSPKYLFRKEGQNVTLSCEQNLNHDAMYWYRQDPGQGLRLIYYSQIVNDFQKGDIAEGYSVSREKKESFPLTVTSAQKNPTAFYLCASIPDRGYSNQPQHFGDGTRLSIL.

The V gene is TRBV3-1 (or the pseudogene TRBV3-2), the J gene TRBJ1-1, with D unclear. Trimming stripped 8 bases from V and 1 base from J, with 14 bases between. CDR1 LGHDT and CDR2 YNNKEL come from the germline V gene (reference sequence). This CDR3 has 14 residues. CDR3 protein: CASAPTGGNTEAFF. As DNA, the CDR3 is TGTGCCAGCGCCCCCACCGGCGGGAACACTGAAGCTTTCTTT.

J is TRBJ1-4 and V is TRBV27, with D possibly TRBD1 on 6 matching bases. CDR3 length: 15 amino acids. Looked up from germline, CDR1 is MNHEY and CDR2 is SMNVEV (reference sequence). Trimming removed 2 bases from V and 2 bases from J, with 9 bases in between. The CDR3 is CASSLLQGTNEKLFF. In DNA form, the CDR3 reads TGTGCCAGCAGTTTACTGCAGGGGACTAATGAAAAACTGTTTTTT.

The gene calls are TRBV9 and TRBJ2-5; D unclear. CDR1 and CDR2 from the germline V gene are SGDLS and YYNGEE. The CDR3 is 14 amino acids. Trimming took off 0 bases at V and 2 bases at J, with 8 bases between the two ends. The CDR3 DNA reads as TGTGCCAGCAGCGTAGTCGCCGGTCAAGAGACCCAGTACTTC. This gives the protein CASSVVAGQETQYF.

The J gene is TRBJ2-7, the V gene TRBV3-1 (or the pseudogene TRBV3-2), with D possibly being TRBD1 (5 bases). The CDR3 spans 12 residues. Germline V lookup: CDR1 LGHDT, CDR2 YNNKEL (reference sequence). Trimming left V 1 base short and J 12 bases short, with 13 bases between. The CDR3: CASSQAGRVPYF. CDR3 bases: TGTGCCAGCAGCCAAGCGGGCAGGGTACCGTACTTC.

The CDR3, as DNA: TGTGCCAGCAGCCCGACTCGACAGGAACTACTCCACGAGCAGTACTTC. As protein: CASSPTRQELLHEQYF. The rearrangement uses TRBV7-9 and TRBJ2-7; the D gene is possibly TRBD1 (6 bases). Trimming took 5 bases from V and 5 from J, leaving 22 bases between them. This CDR3 is built from 16 residues. Germline CDR1 SEHNR, CDR2 FQNEAQ (reference sequence).

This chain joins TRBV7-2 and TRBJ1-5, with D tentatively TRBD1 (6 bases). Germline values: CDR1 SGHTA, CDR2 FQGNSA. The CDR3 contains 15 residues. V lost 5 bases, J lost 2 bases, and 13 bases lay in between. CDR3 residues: CASSLGQWGNQPQHF. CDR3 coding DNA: TGTGCCAGCAGCCTCGGACAGTGGGGCAATCAGCCCCAGCATTTT.

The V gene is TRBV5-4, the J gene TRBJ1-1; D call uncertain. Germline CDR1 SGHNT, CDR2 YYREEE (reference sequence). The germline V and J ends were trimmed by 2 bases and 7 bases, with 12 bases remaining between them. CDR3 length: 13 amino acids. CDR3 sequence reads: CASSFGPVYEAFF. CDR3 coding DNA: TGTGCCAGCAGCTTTGGGCCGGTTTATGAAGCTTTCTTT.

CDR3 region: CASSPWPLAGNTGELFF. The CDR3 bases are TGTGCCAGCAGCCCCTGGCCGCTAGCGGGGAACACCGGGGAGCTGTTTTTT. The chain employs TRBV5-4 and TRBJ2-2; 8 bases match TRBD2. Trimming removed 4 bases from V and 1 base from J; junction bases left unmatched: 9. The CDR3 length is 17 residues. CDR1 and CDR2 (germline): SGHNT, YYREEE (reference sequence).

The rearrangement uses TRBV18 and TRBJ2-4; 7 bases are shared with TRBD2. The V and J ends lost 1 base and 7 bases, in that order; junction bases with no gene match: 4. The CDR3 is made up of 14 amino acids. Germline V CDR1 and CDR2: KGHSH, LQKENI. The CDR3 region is CASSPRGGKNIQYF. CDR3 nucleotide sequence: TGTGCCAGCTCACCACGGGGAGGGAAGAACATTCAGTACTTC.

CDR3 nucleotide sequence: TGTGCCAGCAGTCTACGACAGGGGCACAATCAGCCCCAGCATTTT. This gives the protein CASSLRQGHNQPQHF. The V call is TRBV28, the J call TRBJ1-5; 8 bases map to TRBD1. This CDR3 spans 15 amino acids. J was trimmed by 3 bases and V by 5 bases; bases with no gene match: 6. CDR1 and CDR2 (germline): MDHEN, SYDVKM.

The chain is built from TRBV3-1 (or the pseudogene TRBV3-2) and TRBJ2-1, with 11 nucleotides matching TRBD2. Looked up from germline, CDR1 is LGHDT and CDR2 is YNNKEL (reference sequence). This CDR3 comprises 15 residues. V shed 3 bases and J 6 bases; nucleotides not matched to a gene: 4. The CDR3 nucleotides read TGTGCCAGCAGCCATAGCGGGAGGGCCGTCAATGAGCAGTTCTTC. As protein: CASSHSGRAVNEQFF.

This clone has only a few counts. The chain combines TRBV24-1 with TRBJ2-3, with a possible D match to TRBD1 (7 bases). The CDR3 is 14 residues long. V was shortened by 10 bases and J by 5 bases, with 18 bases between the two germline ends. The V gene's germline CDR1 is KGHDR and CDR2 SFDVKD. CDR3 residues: CATARTGGIDTQYF. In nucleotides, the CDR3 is TGTGCCACTGCTCGGACAGGAGGGATAGATACGCAGTATTTT.

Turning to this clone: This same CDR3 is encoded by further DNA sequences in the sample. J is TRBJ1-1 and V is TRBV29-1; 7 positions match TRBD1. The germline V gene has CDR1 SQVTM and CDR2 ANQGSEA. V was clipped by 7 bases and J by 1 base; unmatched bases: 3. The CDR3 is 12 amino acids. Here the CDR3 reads CSGRQGNTEAFF. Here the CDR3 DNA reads TGCAGCGGCCGACAGGGGAACACTGAAGCTTTCTTT.

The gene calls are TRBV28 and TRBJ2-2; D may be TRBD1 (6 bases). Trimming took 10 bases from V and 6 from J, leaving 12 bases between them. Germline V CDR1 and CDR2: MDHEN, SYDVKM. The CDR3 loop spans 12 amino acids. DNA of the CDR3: TGTGCCACCTACAGGGCTCCCGGGGAGCTGTTTTTT. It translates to CATYRAPGELFF. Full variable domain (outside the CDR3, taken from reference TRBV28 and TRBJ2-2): DVKVTQSSRYLVKRTGEKVFLECVQDMDHENMFWYRQDPGLGLRLIYFSYDVKMKEKGDIPEGYSVSREKKERFSLILESASTNQTSMYLCATYRAPGELFFGEGSRLTVL.

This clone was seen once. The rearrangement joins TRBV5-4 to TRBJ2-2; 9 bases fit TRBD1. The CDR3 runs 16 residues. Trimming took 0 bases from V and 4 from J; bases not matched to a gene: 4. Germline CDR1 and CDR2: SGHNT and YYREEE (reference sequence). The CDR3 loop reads CASSLVGQGPTGELFF. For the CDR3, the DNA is TGTGCCAGCAGCTTGGTGGGACAGGGCCCCACCGGGGAGCTGTTTTTT.

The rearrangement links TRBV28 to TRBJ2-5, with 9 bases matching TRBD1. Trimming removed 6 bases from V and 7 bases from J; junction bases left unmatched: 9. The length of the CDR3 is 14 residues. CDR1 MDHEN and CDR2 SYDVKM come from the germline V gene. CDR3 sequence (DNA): TGTGCCAGCAGACCCAGGGACAGGGCAGTGACCCAGTACTTC. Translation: CASRPRDRAVTQYF.

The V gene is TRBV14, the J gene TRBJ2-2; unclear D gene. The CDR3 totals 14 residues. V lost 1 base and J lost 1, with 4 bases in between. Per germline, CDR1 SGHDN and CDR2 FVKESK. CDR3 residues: CASSQVLNTGELFF. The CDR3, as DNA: TGTGCCAGCAGCCAAGTCCTGAACACCGGGGAGCTGTTTTTT.

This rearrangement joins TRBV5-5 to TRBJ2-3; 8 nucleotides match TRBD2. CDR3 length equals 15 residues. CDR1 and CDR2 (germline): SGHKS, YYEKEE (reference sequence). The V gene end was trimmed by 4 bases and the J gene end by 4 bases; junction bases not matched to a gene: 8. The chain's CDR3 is CASSAGLDHADTQYF. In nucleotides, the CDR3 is TGTGCCAGCAGCGCGGGACTAGATCATGCAGATACGCAGTATTTT.

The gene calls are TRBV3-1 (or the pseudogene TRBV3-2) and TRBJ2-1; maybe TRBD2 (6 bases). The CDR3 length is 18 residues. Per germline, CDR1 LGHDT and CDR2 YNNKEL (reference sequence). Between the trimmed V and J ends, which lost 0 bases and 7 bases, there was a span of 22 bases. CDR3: CASSQEPTGLAMWNEQFF. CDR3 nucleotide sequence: TGTGCCAGCAGCCAAGAGCCCACGGGACTCGCAATGTGGAATGAGCAGTTCTTC.

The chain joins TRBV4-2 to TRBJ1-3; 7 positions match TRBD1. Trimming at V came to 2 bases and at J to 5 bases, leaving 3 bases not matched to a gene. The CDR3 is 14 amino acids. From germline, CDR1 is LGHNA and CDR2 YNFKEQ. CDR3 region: CASSQQGGRNTIYF. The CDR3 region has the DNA TGTGCCAGCAGCCAACAAGGGGGCCGAAACACCATATATTTT.

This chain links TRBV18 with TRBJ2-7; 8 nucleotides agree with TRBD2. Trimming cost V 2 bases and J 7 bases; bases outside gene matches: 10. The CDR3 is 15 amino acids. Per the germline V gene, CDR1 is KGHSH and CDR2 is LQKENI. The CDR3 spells CASSPSGSGAEEQYF. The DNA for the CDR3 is TGTGCCAGCTCACCATCGGGTAGCGGGGCCGAAGAGCAGTACTTC.

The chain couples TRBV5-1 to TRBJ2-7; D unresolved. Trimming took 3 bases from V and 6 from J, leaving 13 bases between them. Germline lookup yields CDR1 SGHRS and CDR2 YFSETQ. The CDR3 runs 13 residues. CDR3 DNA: TGCGCCAGCAGCTCCCTAAGTTCTGGCGAGCAGTACTTC. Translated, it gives CASSSLSSGEQYF.

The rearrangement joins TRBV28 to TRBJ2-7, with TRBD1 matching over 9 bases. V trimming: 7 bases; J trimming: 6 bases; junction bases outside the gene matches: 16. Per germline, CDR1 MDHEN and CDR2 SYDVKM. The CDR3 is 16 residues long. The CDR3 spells CASISMDRGVWGEQYF. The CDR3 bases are TGTGCCAGCATTTCGATGGACAGGGGCGTATGGGGCGAGCAGTACTTC.

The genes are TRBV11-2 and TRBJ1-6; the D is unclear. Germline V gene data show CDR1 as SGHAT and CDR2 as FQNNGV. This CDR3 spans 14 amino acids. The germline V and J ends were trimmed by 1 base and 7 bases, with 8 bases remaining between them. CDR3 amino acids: CASSLGSGNSPLHF. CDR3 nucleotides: TGTGCCAGCAGCTTAGGTTCGGGGAATTCACCCCTCCACTTT.

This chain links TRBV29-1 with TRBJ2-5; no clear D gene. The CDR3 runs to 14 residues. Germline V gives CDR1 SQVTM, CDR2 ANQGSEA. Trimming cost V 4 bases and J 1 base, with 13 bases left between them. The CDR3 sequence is CSVGPRLAQETQYF. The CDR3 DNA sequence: TGCAGCGTTGGGCCTAGATTGGCCCAAGAGACCCAGTACTTC. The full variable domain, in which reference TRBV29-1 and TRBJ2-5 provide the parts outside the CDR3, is SAVISQKPSRDICQRGTSLTIQCQVDSQVTMMFWYRQQPGQSLTLIATANQGSEATYESGFVIDKFPISRPNLTFSTLTVSNMSPEDSSIYLCSVGPRLAQETQYFGPGTRLLVL.

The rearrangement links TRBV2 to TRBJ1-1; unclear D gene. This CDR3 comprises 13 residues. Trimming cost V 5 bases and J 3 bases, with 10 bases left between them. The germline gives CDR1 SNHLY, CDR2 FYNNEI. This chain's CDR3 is CASSPAGYTEAFF. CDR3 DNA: TGTGCCAGCAGTCCAGCGGGTTACACTGAAGCTTTCTTT.

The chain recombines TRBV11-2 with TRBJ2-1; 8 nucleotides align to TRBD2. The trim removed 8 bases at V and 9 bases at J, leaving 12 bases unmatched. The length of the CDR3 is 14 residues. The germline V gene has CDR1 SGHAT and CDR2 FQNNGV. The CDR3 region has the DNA TGTGCCAGCGCCGGGGGGGGAGAAACGCTTGAGCAGTTCTTC. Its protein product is CASAGGGETLEQFF. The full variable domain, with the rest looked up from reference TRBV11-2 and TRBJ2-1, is EAGVAQSPRYKIIEKRQSVAFWCNPISGHATLYWYQQILGQGPKLLIQFQNNGVVDDSQLPKDRFSAERLKGVDSTLKIQPAKLEDSAVYLCASAGGGETLEQFFGPGTRLTVL.

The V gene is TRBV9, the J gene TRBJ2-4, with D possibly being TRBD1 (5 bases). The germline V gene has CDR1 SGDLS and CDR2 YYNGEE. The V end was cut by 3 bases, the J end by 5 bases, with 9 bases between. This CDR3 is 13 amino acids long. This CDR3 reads CASSESTENIQYF. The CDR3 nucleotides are TGTGCCAGCAGCGAATCGACAGAAAACATTCAGTACTTC.